This TCR beta chain was recovered during a study of identical twins. Findings and limits, study-wide: Out-of-frame alpha sequences that twins shared showed excess low generation probability. Weaker excess twin sharing was seen among beta out-of-frame sequences. The presence of invariant MAIT and iNKT cells could partly confound analyses of zero-insertion sequences.

A universal primer site arose from template switching, and cDNA bore unique molecular identifiers. TCRdb processed the 5' RACE reads anew with MiXCR; each CDR3 protein has one entry. The sample has 1.5 million to 2 million distinct CDR3 sequences; less than 40% are singletons. This clonotype was seen more than once but under ten times. Its target is not known. Germline CDR1 SGHAT, CDR2 FQNNGV. The CDR3 sequence is 15 residues long. Trimming stripped 1 base from V and 4 bases from J, with 13 bases between. Sequencing was carried out using cord blood. The chain combines TRBV11-2 with TRBJ1-1; weak D call: TRBD1 (5 bases). The TCR was taken from a newborn girl in good health. CDR3 DNA sequence: TGTGCCAGCAGCTTAGTCGAGGGGCAGGGCACTGAAGCTTTCTTT. It specifies CASSLVEGQGTEAFF.